What follows is one TCR beta chain and its context. The antigen remains unidentified. The sample is drawn from a study of cytomegalovirus exposure and HLA in healthy donors. Researchers ran the PCR with 60 Vbeta and 13 Jbeta primers. Clones were sequenced by immunoSEQ multiplex PCR, and TCRdb holds only the in-frame ones, with some missing. The sample yields roughly 150,000 clones, almost 80% seen once. J gave up 2 bases and V 5 bases, and 3 bases lay outside the gene matches. In germline, CDR1 is SQVTM, CDR2 ANQGSEA. The CDR3 has 13 residues. Study results and caveats: Listed as cytomegalovirus-associated were 150 to 200 TCR beta chains. Rare TCR sequences predominated, though certain public TCRs were found in many donors.

Sequenced input: PBMCs. V gene TRBV29-1 combines with J gene TRBJ1-5; 7 bases are a match to TRBD1. The receptor comes from a man between 25 and 39 years old in good health and CMV-seronegative. CDR3 loop: CSVTQGGNQPQHF. The CDR3 DNA follows: TGCAGCGTTACCCAGGGGGGCAATCAGCCCCAGCATTTT.